What follows are 13 T cell receptor beta chains derived from one specimen sequenced in a study of regulatory T cells in long-lasting Graves disease. Researchers made TCR beta libraries by using iRepertoire HTBI primers and running Arm-PCR on CDR3 regions. Using its own MiXCR run on the multiplex PCR reads, TCRdb lists one record per CDR3 protein. Counted here are approximately 300,000 distinct CDR3 sequences, 18% occurring once; the ten biggest clones make up around 36%. Time point denoted: newly diagnosed GD, antithyroid drugs for less than 3 months. Researchers made the TCR library from RNA that was extracted from PBMCs. The sequences come from peripheral blood mononuclear cells (PBMCs), collected at new diagnosis, from a patient treated with antithyroid drugs. These receptors all stem from a female donor with Graves disease.

The chain is built from TRBV18 and TRBJ2-3; 10 bases are shared with TRBD2. V was pared by 1 base and J by 1 base, with 2 bases of the junction left unmatched. The germline gives CDR1 KGHSH, CDR2 LQKENI. CDR3 size: 16 residues. In nucleotides, the CDR3 is TGTGCCAGCTCACCACAGGGGACTAGCGGCACAGATACGCAGTATTTT. Translation: CASSPQGTSGTDTQYF.

In its sample, this clonotype was seen many times. V usage is TRBV11-3 and J usage is TRBJ2-5; no firm D call. Germline loops: CDR1 SGHNT, CDR2 YENEEA. The CDR3 consists of 14 residues. Trimming shortened V by 3 bases and J by 1 base, and 9 bases separated the two germline ends. CDR3 in amino acids: CASSFGQVQETQYF. The CDR3, as DNA: TGTGCCAGCAGCTTCGGCCAGGTCCAAGAGACCCAGTACTTC.

The genes are TRBV5-1 and TRBJ2-2; possible D gene TRBD2, 5 bases. Trimming removed 4 bases at V and 3 bases at J, with 7 bases between. Germline V gives CDR1 SGHRS, CDR2 YFSETQ. CDR3 size: 13 residues. The CDR3 nucleotides are TGCGCCAGCAGCAAGGACTACACCGGGGAGCTGTTTTTT. It specifies CASSKDYTGELFF.

This clonotype was detected many times. The chain has TRBV28 and TRBJ2-7; the D gene is possibly TRBD1 (5 bases). Germline CDR1 reads MDHEN; CDR2 reads SYDVKM. Trimming removed 5 bases at V and 3 bases at J, with 8 bases between. The CDR3 loop spans 12 amino acids. CDR3 DNA sequence: TGTGCCAGCAGTGACAGCGTCTACGAGCAGTACTTC. This translates into CASSDSVYEQYF.

The chain has TRBV5-4 and TRBJ2-7; 8 nucleotides line up with TRBD2. V dropped 4 bases and J dropped 8; count of bases not matched to a gene: 11. The CDR3 is 14 residues long. Germline CDR1 and CDR2: SGHNT and YYREEE (reference sequence). The CDR3 reads CASSHGGDYDQQYF. The CDR3 nucleotides are TGTGCCAGCAGCCACGGGGGGGATTACGACCAGCAGTACTTC.

This clonotype was counted ten times or more. The rearrangement uses TRBV2 and TRBJ2-1; D call uncertain. There are 13 residues in the CDR3. Germline values: CDR1 SNHLY, CDR2 FYNNEI. Trimming shortened V by 8 bases and J by 0 bases, and 8 bases separated the two germline ends. Here the CDR3 reads CASQLSSYNEQFF. The CDR3, as DNA: TGTGCCAGCCAACTAAGCTCCTACAATGAGCAGTTCTTC.

This clonotype was seen at least ten times. The V and J genes are TRBV6-1 and TRBJ1-2; 10 positions match TRBD1. This CDR3 has 15 amino acids. Unmatched junction bases numbered 9, after V lost 5 bases and J lost 6 bases. Per the germline V gene, CDR1 is MNHNS and CDR2 is SASEGT. CDR3 bases: TGTGCCAGCAGTCCTCTGGGACAGGGGTTGAATGGCTACACCTTC. Protein sequence: CASSPLGQGLNGYTF.

This clonotype was detected many times. The CDR3 sequence: CASSLREGYEQYF. The DNA for the CDR3 is TGTGCCAGCAGCCTCAGGGAGGGGTACGAGCAGTACTTC. The chain has TRBV9 and TRBJ2-7; 7 nucleotides align to TRBD2. Germline assignment: CDR1 SGDLS and CDR2 YYNGEE. The CDR3 has 13 amino acids. Germline trimming cut 4 bases from V and 4 bases from J; bases unmatched to any gene: 5.

The table lists this clonotype with many counts. The chain recombines TRBV6-5 with TRBJ2-7; weak D call: TRBD2 (5 bases). The CDR3 consists of 15 residues. CDR1 is MNHEY, CDR2 SVGAGI, per germline. The V and J ends lost 4 bases and 3 bases respectively, with 16 bases between them. CDR3 sequence reads: CASSSWRAPVYEQYF. Here the CDR3 DNA reads TGTGCCAGCAGTTCGTGGCGGGCCCCGGTCTACGAGCAGTACTTC.

This clonotype was seen at least ten times. The rearrangement uses TRBV12-3 or TRBV12-4 and TRBJ2-5, with TRBD2 matching 10 bases. CDR3 size: 15 residues. Trimming took 2 bases from V and 2 from J; bases not matched to a gene: 2. Written as DNA, the CDR3 is TGTGCCAGCAGTTTAACTAGCGGGACTCAAGAGACCCAGTACTTC. It translates to CASSLTSGTQETQYF.

This clonotype was counted many times. This chain uses TRBV6-1 with TRBJ2-2; D unresolved. Per the germline V gene, CDR1 is MNHNS and CDR2 is SASEGT. Trimming removed 8 bases at V and 0 bases at J, with 1 base between. CDR3 length: 11 residues. CDR3 nucleotide sequence: TGTGCCAGCTCGAACACCGGGGAGCTGTTTTTT. Its translation: CASSNTGELFF.

This clonotype was seen repeatedly, ten times or more. This chain links TRBV12-3 or TRBV12-4 with TRBJ2-3; perhaps TRBD2 as D (6 bases). CDR3 size: 15 residues. The V end lost 5 bases, the J end lost 0 bases, and 12 bases lay between the germline ends. This CDR3 reads CASSKPGLSTDTQYF. The CDR3, as DNA: TGTGCCAGCAGTAAACCGGGACTGAGCACAGATACGCAGTATTTT.

This clonotype was detected ten times or more. The genes are TRBV12-3 or TRBV12-4 and TRBJ2-2; the match to TRBD1 covers 7 bases. The CDR3 sequence is 13 residues long. V was pared by 9 bases and J by 2 bases, with 3 bases of the junction left unmatched. CDR3 DNA sequence: TGTGCCAGTCAGGGGGAAAACACCGGGGAGCTGTTTTTT. Translated, it gives CASQGENTGELFF.